This passage covers 15 T cell receptor beta chains from one sample sequenced in a study of blood T cell repertoires in COVID-19. Produced via immunoSEQ multiplex PCR; TCRdb's table is partial and in-frame only. The table lists some 43,000 clones, more than 65% of them singletons. Input material: peripheral blood. These receptor sequences come from a woman aged 60-70 years with acute or convalescent COVID-19.

The chain couples TRBV20-1 to TRBJ2-1; 7 bases fit TRBD2. CDR3 length: 14 residues. CDR1 is DFQATT, CDR2 SNEGSKA, per germline (reference sequence). Losses at the gene ends were 3 bases for V and 0 bases for J; bases not matched to a gene: 2. The CDR3 loop is CSASSGYSYNEQFF. CDR3 nucleotide sequence: TGCAGTGCTAGTAGCGGGTACTCCTACAATGAGCAGTTCTTC.

The chain combines TRBV5-1 with TRBJ2-2, with D tentatively TRBD1 (6 bases). With 1 base removed from V and 1 base from J, the gap between germline ends came to 11 bases. CDR1 and CDR2 from the germline V gene are SGHRS and YFSETQ. CDR3 length: 16 amino acids. The chain's CDR3 is CASSLTGPMNTGELFF. DNA of the CDR3: TGCGCCAGCAGCTTGACAGGGCCTATGAACACCGGGGAGCTGTTTTTT.

CDR3 nucleotide sequence: TGTGCCACCAGCAGAGAGCGGGGCACAGATACGCAGTATTTT. Amino acids: CATSRERGTDTQYF. The chain joins TRBV15 to TRBJ2-3, with D maybe TRBD2 (5 bases). V lost 0 bases to trimming and J lost 1 base, with 5 bases between them. Germline V gene data show CDR1 as LNHNV and CDR2 as YYDKDF (reference sequence). The CDR3 loop spans 14 amino acids.

The chain links TRBV27 to TRBJ1-1; D might be TRBD1 (6 bases). V lost 6 bases, J lost 4 bases, and 15 bases lay in between. Germline V lookup: CDR1 MNHEY, CDR2 SMNVEV (reference sequence). The CDR3 totals 14 residues. Written as DNA, the CDR3 is TGTGCCAGCAGGGCAGGGGCTGGGGGCACTGAAGCTTTCTTT. Its protein is CASRAGAGGTEAFF.

Written as DNA, the CDR3 is TGTGCCAGCAGCCCCAGACAGGCCGGAAACACCATATATTTT. Translation gives CASSPRQAGNTIYF. The chain uses TRBV9 and TRBJ1-3; a weak D match, TRBD1 (6 bases). The germline CDR1 and CDR2 sequences are SGDLS and YYNGEE. The CDR3 runs to 14 residues. Trimming pared 4 bases from V and 4 bases from J, leaving 12 bases between.

Note on this clone: The same CDR3 is also encoded by other DNA sequences in this sample. This sequence joins TRBV19 and TRBJ1-3, with TRBD1 as a possible D gene (6 bases). CDR1 and CDR2 from the germline V gene are LNHDA and SQIVND (reference sequence). Trimming cost V 4 bases and J 2 bases, with 9 bases left between them. This CDR3 contains 14 residues. The CDR3 DNA follows: TGTGCCAGTAGTACAGGGGTTGCTGGAAACACCATATATTTT. Translating it yields CASSTGVAGNTIYF.

This chain connects TRBV5-5 to TRBJ1-5; D gene unclear. The CDR3 runs to 14 residues. Germline values: CDR1 SGHKS, CDR2 YYEKEE (reference sequence). V gave up 1 base and J gave up 2 bases, with 7 bases separating them. As DNA, the CDR3 is TGTGCCAGCAGCTTGTTCGAGGGCAATCAGCCCCAGCATTTT. Translation: CASSLFEGNQPQHF.

V is TRBV24-1 and J is TRBJ2-2; 8 bases are shared with TRBD1. Germline values: CDR1 KGHDR, CDR2 SFDVKD. V was clipped by 3 bases and J by 9 bases; unmatched bases: 5. This CDR3 has 14 residues. The DNA for the CDR3 is TGTGCCACCAGTGATGCGACAGGGGCCAGGGAGCTGTTTTTT. This codes for CATSDATGARELFF.

This chain joins TRBV27 and TRBJ1-1, with TRBD1 matching over 12 bases. The CDR3 totals 14 residues. Germline V gives CDR1 MNHEY, CDR2 SMNVEV (reference sequence). Trimming at V came to 6 bases and at J to 5 bases, leaving 4 bases not matched to a gene. The CDR3 protein is CASRWGQGATEAFF. As DNA, the CDR3 is TGTGCCAGCAGGTGGGGACAGGGGGCAACTGAAGCTTTCTTT.

This chain joins TRBV7-9 and TRBJ2-3; 10 bases map to TRBD1. The ends lost 3 bases at V and 0 bases at J; junction bases unmatched: 3. Germline lookup yields CDR1 SEHNR and CDR2 FQNEAQ (reference sequence). The CDR3 extends over 16 amino acids. The CDR3 DNA is TGTGCCAGCAGCTTTCTGACAGGGGGCAGCACAGATACGCAGTATTTT. Amino acid sequence: CASSFLTGGSTDTQYF.

The chain links TRBV7-2 to TRBJ2-3; D not resolved. Trimming took 5 bases from V and 2 from J, leaving 11 bases between them. The V gene's germline CDR1 is SGHTA and CDR2 FQGNSA. This CDR3 is built from 14 residues. The CDR3 region is CASSTAANTDTQYF. CDR3 sequence (DNA): TGTGCCAGCAGCACGGCGGCTAACACAGATACGCAGTATTTT.

The chain is built from TRBV7-8 and TRBJ2-3, with TRBD2 matching over 8 bases. V trimming: 5 bases; J trimming: 6 bases; junction bases outside the gene matches: 13. The germline gives CDR1 SGHVS, CDR2 FQNEAQ. This CDR3 spans 16 amino acids. In DNA form, the CDR3 reads TGTGCCAGCAGCACCGGACTAGCTGACACCTGGGATACGCAGTATTTT. Translating it yields CASSTGLADTWDTQYF.

The rearrangement joins TRBV4-3 to TRBJ2-3, with unresolved D. Germline CDR1 and CDR2: LGHNA and YSLEER. The V end lost 1 base, the J end lost 5 bases, and 7 bases lay between the germline ends. This CDR3 has 13 residues. The CDR3 reads CASSQGGRDTQYF. The CDR3 DNA follows: TGCGCCAGCAGCCAAGGAGGAAGAGATACGCAGTATTTT.

The genes are TRBV29-1 and TRBJ1-5, with TRBD1 matching over 8 bases. CDR1 is SQVTM and CDR2 is ANQGSEA in the germline V gene. CDR3 length: 12 amino acids. V shed 7 bases and J 6 bases; nucleotides not matched to a gene: 5. CDR3 nucleotides: TGCAGCGCCCCAGGGGGCCTTCAGCCCCAGCATTTT. This gives the protein CSAPGGLQPQHF.

V is TRBV4-3 and J is TRBJ2-7; TRBD2 aligns across 11 bases. Losses at the gene ends were 6 bases for V and 2 bases for J; bases not matched to a gene: 15. The CDR3 consists of 18 residues. Per germline, CDR1 LGHNA and CDR2 YSLEER. CDR3 in amino acids: CASRPHVLAGGLTYEQYF. The CDR3 nucleotides are TGCGCCAGCAGACCTCATGTGCTAGCGGGGGGACTTACCTACGAGCAGTACTTC.